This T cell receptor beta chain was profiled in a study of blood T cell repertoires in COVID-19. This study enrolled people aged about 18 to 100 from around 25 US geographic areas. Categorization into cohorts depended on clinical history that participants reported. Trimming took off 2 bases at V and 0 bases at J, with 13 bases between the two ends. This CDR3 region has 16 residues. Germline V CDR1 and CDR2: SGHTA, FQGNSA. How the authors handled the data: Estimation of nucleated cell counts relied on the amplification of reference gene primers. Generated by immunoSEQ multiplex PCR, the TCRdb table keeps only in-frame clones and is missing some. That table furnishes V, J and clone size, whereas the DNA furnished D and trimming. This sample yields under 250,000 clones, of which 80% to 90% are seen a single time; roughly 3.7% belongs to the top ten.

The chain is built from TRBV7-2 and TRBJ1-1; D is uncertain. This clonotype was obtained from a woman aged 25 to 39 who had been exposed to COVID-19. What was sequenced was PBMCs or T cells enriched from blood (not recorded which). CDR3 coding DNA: TGTGCCAGCAGCTTAAAAGTGCTCACTTTGAACACTGAAGCTTTCTTT. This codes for CASSLKVLTLNTEAFF.